The 29 T cell receptor beta chains below come from one sample, sequenced in a study of cytomegalovirus exposure and HLA in healthy donors. The PCR contained 60 Vbeta and 13 Jbeta primers. The assay was immunoSEQ multiplex PCR, and TCRdb's table has in-frame clones only and misses some. Of 100,000 to 150,000 clones listed, roughly 80% are singletons. The specimen sequenced was PBMCs. These receptors came from a man aged 25 to 45 in good health and CMV-seronegative.

This clone has a handful of counts. The chain combines TRBV5-1 with TRBJ1-3; D is uncertain. Trimming shortened V by 3 bases and J by 1 base, and 8 bases separated the two germline ends. This CDR3 is built from 14 residues. CDR1 and CDR2 (germline): SGHRS, YFSETQ. DNA of the CDR3: TGCGCCAGCAGCTCGGCGGGTTCTGGAAACACCATATATTTT. This translates into CASSSAGSGNTIYF.

The gene calls are TRBV7-3 and TRBJ2-5; tentatively, D is TRBD2 (6 bases). Germline V CDR1 and CDR2: SGHTA, FQGTGA. V was shortened by 2 bases and J by 2 bases, with 9 bases between the two germline ends. The CDR3 has 14 amino acids. The CDR3 region is CASSLFGGQETQYF. CDR3 sequence (DNA): TGTGCCAGCAGCTTATTCGGGGGTCAAGAGACCCAGTACTTC. The whole variable domain, remainder taken from reference TRBV7-3 and TRBJ2-5, is GAGVSQTPSNKVTEKGKYVELRCDPISGHTALYWYRQSLGQGPEFLIYFQGTGAADDSGLPNDRFFAVRPEGSVSTLKIQRTERGDSAVYLCASSLFGGQETQYFGPGTRLLVL.

This clone appeared a few times. This chain joins TRBV5-5 and TRBJ2-2, with D possibly TRBD2 on 5 matching bases. V lost 3 bases to trimming and J lost 7 bases, with 13 bases between them. CDR3 length equals 14 residues. The germline gives CDR1 SGHKS, CDR2 YYEKEE (reference sequence). CDR3 sequence: CASSWLAADGELFF. Written as DNA, the CDR3 is TGTGCCAGCAGCTGGCTAGCTGCGGACGGGGAGCTGTTTTTT.

The V and J genes are TRBV19 and TRBJ2-4; possibly TRBD1 for D (5 bases). The CDR3 sequence is 11 residues long. V was clipped by 1 base and J by 10 bases, with 5 bases between them. Germline assignment: CDR1 LNHDA and CDR2 SQIVND (reference sequence). The chain's CDR3 is CASSIAGIQYF. CDR3 DNA sequence: TGTGCCAGTAGTATAGCAGGGATTCAGTACTTC.

The chain carries TRBV6-6 and TRBJ2-7; D is unclear. The CDR3 sequence is 11 residues long. CDR1 and CDR2 (germline): MNHNY, SVGAGI (reference sequence). V lost 5 bases, J lost 4 bases, and 6 bases lay in between. In nucleotides, the CDR3 is TGTGCCAGCAGTATACTGTACGAGCAGTACTTC. Encoded protein: CASSILYEQYF.

The J gene is TRBJ2-3, the V gene TRBV7-7, with a tentative D call TRBD1 (6 bases). The CDR3 sequence is 15 residues long. The V end was cut by 2 bases, the J end by 2 bases, with 11 bases between. Germline V gene sequence: CDR1 SSHAT, CDR2 FNYEAQ (reference sequence). CDR3 residues: CASSLQTGPTDTQYF. CDR3 DNA: TGTGCCAGCAGCTTACAGACAGGCCCCACAGATACGCAGTATTTT.

V is TRBV5-4 and J is TRBJ1-2; D remains unclear. Germline V gives CDR1 SGHNT, CDR2 YYREEE (reference sequence). The CDR3 is made up of 15 amino acids. V shed 0 bases and J shed 0 bases, with 9 bases lying between them. The CDR3 region has the DNA TGTGCCAGCAGCTTGGCTTCACTTCCTAACTATGGCTACACCTTC. Translating it yields CASSLASLPNYGYTF.

This chain links TRBV9 with TRBJ1-6, with TRBD1 matching over 8 bases. The CDR3 is 15 amino acids. Germline-derived CDR1 and CDR2 are SGDLS and YYNGEE. J gave up 7 bases and V 0 bases, and 3 bases lay outside the gene matches. The CDR3 DNA is TGTGCCAGCAGCGTAGGGGGGACAGGCAATTCACCCCTCCACTTT. It encodes CASSVGGTGNSPLHF.

This chain connects TRBV18 to TRBJ1-5, with TRBD1 matching over 7 bases. J was trimmed by 2 bases and V by 3 bases; bases with no gene match: 4. The CDR3 length is 15 residues. The germline V gene encodes CDR1 KGHSH and CDR2 LQKENI. CDR3 nucleotide sequence: TGTGCCAGCTCACCTTCACAGGGGCGCAATCAGCCCCAGCATTTT. Translated: CASSPSQGRNQPQHF.

This clone was picked up a small number of times. This chain links TRBV4-1 with TRBJ2-3, with a tentative D call TRBD1 (6 bases). CDR1 and CDR2 from the germline V gene are MGHRA and YSYEKL. Trimming left V 2 bases short and J 6 bases short, with 12 bases between. The CDR3 has 14 residues. The DNA for the CDR3 is TGCGCCAGCAGCCAATACAGGGAAGGCGATACGCAGTATTTT. This codes for CASSQYREGDTQYF.

The table lists this clone with a few counts. The chain recombines TRBV11-2 with TRBJ1-2, with 7 bases matching TRBD1. The V segment lost 7 bases and the J segment 2 bases; nucleotides outside the gene matches: 10. The CDR3 spans 15 residues. Germline V gene sequence: CDR1 SGHAT, CDR2 FQNNGV. The CDR3 coding sequence is TGTGCCAGCAATAGAGGGACAGAGATCAACTATGGCTACACCTTC. Amino acids: CASNRGTEINYGYTF. Together with reference TRBV11-2 and TRBJ1-2, the CDR3 gives the full variable domain: EAGVAQSPRYKIIEKRQSVAFWCNPISGHATLYWYQQILGQGPKLLIQFQNNGVVDDSQLPKDRFSAERLKGVDSTLKIQPAKLEDSAVYLCASNRGTEINYGYTFGSGTRLTVV.

The rearrangement joins TRBV5-1 to TRBJ1-1; 7 positions match TRBD1. Germline V gives CDR1 SGHRS, CDR2 YFSETQ. This CDR3 contains 16 residues. V was clipped by 2 bases and J by 2 bases; unmatched bases: 9. The CDR3 bases are TGCGCCAGCAGCTTACCCGACCGGACAGGTAACACTGAAGCTTTCTTT. Residues: CASSLPDRTGNTEAFF.

This rearrangement joins TRBV27 to TRBJ2-5; 8 positions match TRBD1. This CDR3 has 15 residues. Losses at the gene ends were 7 bases for V and 5 bases for J; bases not matched to a gene: 12. CDR1 and CDR2 (germline): MNHEY, SMNVEV (reference sequence). The CDR3 reads CASTLKADRAETQYF. The CDR3, as DNA: TGTGCCAGCACCCTTAAAGCGGACAGGGCGGAGACCCAGTACTTC.

The chain uses TRBV7-2 and TRBJ2-3, with 9 bases matching TRBD2. The ends lost 3 bases at V and 1 base at J; junction bases unmatched: 2. The germline gives CDR1 SGHTA, CDR2 FQGNSA. The CDR3 length is 15 residues. The chain's CDR3 is CASSFASGGTDTQYF. DNA of the CDR3: TGTGCCAGCAGCTTCGCTAGCGGGGGCACAGATACGCAGTATTTT.

The gene calls are TRBV4-3 and TRBJ1-2; TRBD1 agrees at 8 bases. The CDR3 totals 15 residues. V was clipped by 5 bases and J by 7 bases; unmatched bases: 12. Germline CDR1 reads LGHNA; CDR2 reads YSLEER. The CDR3 DNA sequence: TGCGCCAGCAGCACCCGACAGGGGTGGGCAGGTGGCTACACCTTC. It yields the protein CASSTRQGWAGGYTF.

This sequence joins TRBV5-1 and TRBJ2-3, with TRBD2 matching over 9 bases. CDR3 length: 15 amino acids. J lost 2 bases, V lost 3 bases, and 4 bases had no gene match. Germline V CDR1 and CDR2: SGHRS, YFSETQ. The CDR3 bases are TGCGCCAGCAGCTCGACTAGCGGCCTCACAGATACGCAGTATTTT. Translated: CASSSTSGLTDTQYF.

This sequence joins TRBV7-2 and TRBJ1-2; D is possibly TRBD1 (6 bases). With 2 bases removed from V and 5 bases from J, the gap between germline ends came to 15 bases. The CDR3 spans 15 residues. Germline assignment: CDR1 SGHTA and CDR2 FQGNSA. The CDR3 coding sequence is TGTGCCAGCAGCTTAAAAGGGAGGGGGTTTTATGGCTACACCTTC. It is translated as CASSLKGRGFYGYTF.

The chain joins TRBV30 to TRBJ2-7; possibly TRBD2 for D (6 bases). Germline V gene data show CDR1 as GTSNPN and CDR2 as SVGIG (reference sequence). This CDR3 comprises 15 residues. The V end was cut by 0 bases, the J end by 2 bases, with 14 bases between. CDR3 in DNA: TGTGCCTGGAGTGTCGGGCGGGGCCTAACCTACGAGCAGTACTTC. Translation: CAWSVGRGLTYEQYF.

This clone was recorded only once. The chain uses TRBV6-6 and TRBJ2-4; possible D gene TRBD1, 6 bases. The V end was cut by 2 bases, the J end by 7 bases, with 15 bases between. The germline gives CDR1 MNHNY, CDR2 SVGAGI (reference sequence). The CDR3 has 15 amino acids. The CDR3 DNA reads as TGTGCCAGCAGTTACAGGGTACAGGGTAGGAACATTCAGTACTTC. Protein product: CASSYRVQGRNIQYF.

This clone was recorded only once. The chain is built from TRBV25-1 and TRBJ1-6, with TRBD1 as a possible D gene (5 bases). The length of the CDR3 is 18 residues. The V end lost 4 bases, the J end lost 0 bases, and 16 bases lay between the germline ends. The V gene's germline CDR1 is MGHDK and CDR2 SYGVNS. The CDR3 here is CASSALGGGDSYNSPLHF. The CDR3, as DNA: TGTGCCAGCAGTGCCCTCGGGGGGGGAGACTCCTATAATTCACCCCTCCACTTT.

The CDR3 loop is CASSIRRQSSSGNTIYF. The CDR3 DNA sequence: TGTGCCAGTAGTATCAGGAGGCAGTCAAGCTCTGGAAACACCATATATTTT. This rearrangement joins TRBV19 to TRBJ1-3; D not resolved. This CDR3 spans 17 amino acids. CDR1 is LNHDA, CDR2 SQIVND, per germline (reference sequence). Trimming took off 3 bases at V and 0 bases at J, with 15 bases between the two ends.

J is TRBJ1-5 and V is TRBV6-6; 9 nucleotides align to TRBD1. There are 13 residues in the CDR3. Germline CDR1 is MNHNY and CDR2 is SVGAGI (reference sequence). Trimming removed 10 bases from V and 4 bases from J; junction bases left unmatched: 5. The CDR3 DNA reads as TGTGCCACCAGGGACAGGGATAATCAGCCCCAGCATTTT. This translates into CATRDRDNQPQHF.

For this clone: Other DNA variants within this sample encode the same CDR3. The rearrangement uses TRBV4-3 and TRBJ1-4; 7 positions match TRBD1. The CDR3 loop spans 13 amino acids. The germline gives CDR1 LGHNA, CDR2 YSLEER. J was trimmed by 8 bases and V by 5 bases; bases with no gene match: 5. For the CDR3, the DNA is TGCGCCAGCAGCAGACAGGGAGGAGAAAAACTGTTTTTT. This gives the protein CASSRQGGEKLFF.

This chain joins TRBV4-1 and TRBJ2-7, with 11 bases aligning to TRBD2. Germline V gene data show CDR1 as MGHRA and CDR2 as YSYEKL. The length of the CDR3 is 16 residues. Trimming took 3 bases from V and 3 from J; bases not matched to a gene: 7. The CDR3 is CASSHTSGSKIYEQYF. Here the CDR3 DNA reads TGCGCCAGCAGCCACACTAGCGGGAGTAAAATCTACGAGCAGTACTTC.

The J gene is TRBJ2-3, the V gene TRBV15; 9 bases line up with TRBD2. The V gene end was trimmed by 0 bases and the J gene end by 4 bases; junction bases not matched to a gene: 5. The CDR3 totals 16 residues. Germline loops: CDR1 LNHNV, CDR2 YYDKDF (reference sequence). CDR3 in DNA: TGTGCCACCAGCAGAGATCGCGGGAGGGGCCCAGATACGCAGTATTTT. Translated, it gives CATSRDRGRGPDTQYF. Variable domain in full (rest from reference TRBV15 and TRBJ2-3): DAMVIQNPRYQVTQFGKPVTLSCSQTLNHNVMYWYQQKSSQAPKLLFHYYDKDFNNEADTPDNFQSRRPNTSFCFLDIRSPGLGDTAMYLCATSRDRGRGPDTQYFGPGTRLTVL.

This clone came up once. This sequence joins TRBV6-6 and TRBJ1-2; 9 bases map to TRBD1. The CDR3 is 14 residues long. Germline CDR1 reads MNHNY; CDR2 reads SVGAGI (reference sequence). The J segment lost 4 bases and the V segment lost 7 bases, leaving 7 bases of the junction unmatched. CDR3 DNA sequence: TGTGCCAGCACCCGAGGACAGGGGATCTATGGCTACACCTTC. Residues: CASTRGQGIYGYTF.

The rearrangement links TRBV5-8 to TRBJ1-2, with 7 nucleotides matching TRBD1. V shed 4 bases and J 2 bases; nucleotides not matched to a gene: 14. The CDR3 loop spans 17 amino acids. Germline lookup yields CDR1 SGHTS and CDR2 YDEGEE. CDR3 amino acids: CASSLGTVNPSNYGYTF. CDR3 DNA sequence: TGTGCCAGCAGCCTCGGGACAGTCAACCCTTCAAACTATGGCTACACCTTC.

This chain links TRBV7-8 with TRBJ2-1; D gene unclear. V lost 2 bases, J lost 8 bases, and 4 bases lay in between. This CDR3 spans 11 amino acids. The germline V gene has CDR1 SGHVS and CDR2 FQNEAQ. The CDR3 reads CASSLSHEQFF. CDR3 nucleotides: TGTGCCAGCAGCTTAAGCCATGAGCAGTTCTTC.

The chain joins TRBV5-1 to TRBJ2-1; 7 bases match TRBD1. V lost 0 bases and J lost 3; bases outside the gene matches: 3. The germline V gene has CDR1 SGHRS and CDR2 YFSETQ. The CDR3 runs to 15 residues. This CDR3 is CASSLGQGFYNEQFF. The CDR3 nucleotides are TGCGCCAGCAGCTTGGGACAGGGATTCTACAATGAGCAGTTCTTC.